This T cell receptor (beta chain) appears in the sequencing data of a study of shared clonotypes between healthy human individuals. For the study at large: CD4 naive cells filled three plates per donor, CD4 memory three, CD8 naive two and CD8 memory one.

Whole-study findings and limits: Estimated clonotype richness was generally higher in naive than memory subsets.

V lost 2 bases and J lost 10, with 18 bases in between. Germline CDR1 SGHTA, CDR2 FQGNSA. The CDR3 runs 15 residues. All the donors were Caucasian adults who lived in Nashville, Tennessee. A remark on this clone: The target antigen is unknown.

Clones were sequenced by immunoSEQ multiplex PCR, and TCRdb holds only the in-frame ones, with some missing. Seen here are under 1,100,000 clones, about four fifths observed once, and the top ten hold roughly 0.55%. The chain carries TRBV7-2 and TRBJ2-1; no clear D gene. The clonotype originates from a man younger than 35 in good health. Some clones in this sample may be carry-over from other donors' samples. Sequences were obtained from memory CD4+ T cells from PBMCs. Subset denoted: CD45RA-negative fraction. The CDR3 region is CASSLSRVSVGEQFF. The CDR3 nucleotides read TGTGCCAGCAGCTTAAGTCGGGTCTCGGTCGGGGAGCAGTTCTTC.